One and the same sample provided the 18 T cell receptor beta chains below, sequenced in a study of Ad26.COV2.S vaccination and SARS-CoV-2 variants. Measured with immunoSEQ multiplex PCR; TCRdb has only the in-frame clones, and not every one. The profile covers roughly 500,000 clones, with 70% to 90% appearing a single time and about 13% taken by the ten largest. Treatment indicated: around 19 received Ad26.COV2.S at low or high dose, single or two shots; several received placebo; per-sample allocation not given. Sampling took place 63 days after the first vaccine or placebo injection. The sample consisted of peripheral blood, taken in a trial of Ad26.COV2.S vaccine versus placebo. The receptor source for this set is a person aged 18-65 years who received the Ad26.COV2.S COVID-19 vaccine or a placebo.

V and J are TRBV5-1 and TRBJ2-2, with 7 bases lining up with TRBD2. The CDR3 covers 16 residues. Germline V CDR1 and CDR2: SGHRS, YFSETQ. The V gene end was trimmed by 4 bases and the J gene end by 1 base; junction bases not matched to a gene: 7. CDR3 amino acids: CASSPQTSRNTGELFF. Written as DNA, the CDR3 is TGCGCCAGCAGCCCTCAGACTAGCCGGAACACCGGGGAGCTGTTTTTT.

The chain employs TRBV2 and TRBJ1-3; maybe TRBD1 (6 bases). This CDR3 has 13 residues. V was clipped by 6 bases and J by 4 bases, with 10 bases between them. CDR1 and CDR2 from the germline V gene are SNHLY and FYNNEI. The CDR3, as DNA: TGTGCCAGCAGCGGACAGACAGGAAACACCATATATTTT. Protein sequence: CASSGQTGNTIYF.

This sequence joins TRBV19 and TRBJ1-1, with TRBD1 identical over 8 bases. Germline CDR1 LNHDA, CDR2 SQIVND (reference sequence). CDR3 length: 17 residues. Trimming removed 9 bases from V and 4 bases from J; junction bases left unmatched: 19. The CDR3 here is CASPDGQGARFITEAFF. The CDR3 nucleotides are TGTGCCAGCCCCGACGGGCAGGGGGCGCGTTTTATCACTGAAGCTTTCTTT. Full variable domain (outside the CDR3, taken from reference TRBV19 and TRBJ1-1): DGGITQSPKYLFRKEGQNVTLSCEQNLNHDAMYWYRQDPGQGLRLIYYSQIVNDFQKGDIAEGYSVSREKKESFPLTVTSAQKNPTAFYLCASPDGQGARFITEAFFGQGTRLTVV.

The chain joins TRBV6-5 to TRBJ1-4; D ambiguous. CDR3 length: 13 amino acids. V lost 6 bases, J lost 8 bases, and 13 bases lay in between. Germline V gene sequence: CDR1 MNHEY, CDR2 SVGAGI. The CDR3 DNA reads TGTGCCAGCAGAGGACCTAATACGGAAAAACTGTTTTTT. Translated: CASRGPNTEKLFF.

The chain uses TRBV5-1 and TRBJ1-1, with 8 bases lining up with TRBD1. CDR3 length: 12 amino acids. Losses at the gene ends were 0 bases for V and 8 bases for J; bases not matched to a gene: 0. CDR1 is SGHRS, CDR2 YFSETQ, per germline. In nucleotides, the CDR3 is TGCGCCAGCAGCTTGGCAGGGGGCGAAGCTTTCTTT. This codes for CASSLAGGEAFF. The whole variable domain, remainder taken from reference TRBV5-1 and TRBJ1-1, is KAGVTQTPRYLIKTRGQQVTLSCSPISGHRSVSWYQQTPGQGLQFLFEYFSETQRNKGNFPGRFSGRQFSNSRSEMNVSTLELGDSALYLCASSLAGGEAFFGQGTRLTVV.

The rearrangement uses TRBV27 and TRBJ1-1, with TRBD1 matching 7 bases. The CDR3 has 16 amino acids. The V segment lost 3 bases and the J segment 5 bases; nucleotides outside the gene matches: 12. Germline V gives CDR1 MNHEY, CDR2 SMNVEV (reference sequence). This CDR3 is CASSFGQGVSGTEAFF. The CDR3 DNA sequence: TGTGCCAGCAGTTTTGGGCAGGGGGTATCGGGGACTGAAGCTTTCTTT.

The chain links TRBV15 to TRBJ2-7; no reliable D call. The V and J ends lost 1 base and 1 base respectively, with 11 bases between them. This CDR3 spans 15 amino acids. CDR1 is LNHNV and CDR2 is YYDKDF in the germline V gene (reference sequence). The CDR3 spells CATSRGPISSYEQYF. The CDR3 bases are TGTGCCACCAGCAGAGGACCTATATCATCCTACGAGCAGTACTTC.

The chain links TRBV10-3 to TRBJ2-3, with D uncertain. The V end lost 5 bases, the J end lost 2 bases, and 2 bases lay between the germline ends. CDR1 and CDR2 from the germline V gene are ENHRY and SYGVKD. CDR3 length equals 11 residues. The CDR3, as DNA: TGTGCCATCAGTACCACAGATACGCAGTATTTT. Translating it yields CAISTTDTQYF.

The J gene is TRBJ1-5, the V gene TRBV4-3, with D possibly TRBD1 on 5 matching bases. Trimming left V 0 bases short and J 4 bases short, with 16 bases between. Germline V lookup: CDR1 LGHNA, CDR2 YSLEER. The CDR3 has 17 residues. CDR3 sequence (DNA): TGCGCCAGCAGCCAAGATTGGGCGACAGAAAGAAATCAGCCCCAGCATTTT. This gives the protein CASSQDWATERNQPQHF.

The chain employs TRBV11-2 and TRBJ2-7; D not certain. The CDR3 loop spans 15 amino acids. Germline CDR1 SGHAT, CDR2 FQNNGV. V was pared by 2 bases and J by 0 bases, with 11 bases between. For the CDR3, the DNA is TGTGCCAGCAGCTTACGCAGGTCTAGCTCCTACGAGCAGTACTTC. This gives the protein CASSLRRSSSYEQYF.

The J gene is TRBJ1-1, the V gene TRBV27, with a tentative D call TRBD1 (5 bases). CDR1 is MNHEY, CDR2 SMNVEV, per germline (reference sequence). Trimming cost V 4 bases and J 1 base, with 13 bases left between them. The CDR3 is 15 amino acids. The CDR3 protein is CASSSLGHPNTEAFF. DNA of the CDR3: TGTGCCAGCAGTTCCTTAGGACACCCGAACACTGAAGCTTTCTTT.

The chain is built from TRBV6-4 and TRBJ2-1; a possible D gene is TRBD1 (6 bases). Germline values: CDR1 MRHNA, CDR2 SNTAGT. Trimming left V 6 bases short and J 6 bases short, with 12 bases between. CDR3 length: 13 residues. CDR3 region: CASRAQGGNEQFF. CDR3 DNA: TGTGCCAGCAGGGCCCAAGGGGGCAATGAGCAGTTCTTC.

The rearrangement links TRBV4-3 to TRBJ2-7; 11 bases match TRBD1. Germline-derived CDR1 and CDR2 are LGHNA and YSLEER. The CDR3 totals 14 residues. V trimming: 1 base; J trimming: 9 bases; junction bases outside the gene matches: 5. CDR3 DNA: TGCGCCAGCAGCCAAGGAGGGACAGGGGGAGTGCAGTACTTC. Translating gives CASSQGGTGGVQYF.

Concerning this clone: Distinct nucleotide sequences in the sample also encode this CDR3. In DNA form, the CDR3 reads TGTGCCAGCAGTTTATCAGGGACCTACGAGCAGTACTTC. Translating it yields CASSLSGTYEQYF. V and J are TRBV28 and TRBJ2-7; D perhaps matches TRBD1 (5 bases). Germline values: CDR1 MDHEN, CDR2 SYDVKM. Trimming removed 1 base at V and 2 bases at J, with 6 bases between. The CDR3 contains 13 residues.

The rearrangement links TRBV28 to TRBJ1-5, with D possibly TRBD1 on 6 matching bases. This CDR3 has 16 residues. V lost 8 bases, J lost 2 bases, and 19 bases lay in between. Germline CDR1 MDHEN, CDR2 SYDVKM. This CDR3 is CASAKRGGLGNQPQHF. As DNA, the CDR3 is TGTGCCAGCGCAAAAAGGGGGGGCCTAGGCAATCAGCCCCAGCATTTT.

V and J are TRBV6-5 and TRBJ1-3; no clear D gene. Trimming shortened V by 7 bases and J by 4 bases, and 14 bases separated the two germline ends. The germline V gene encodes CDR1 MNHEY and CDR2 SVGAGI. The CDR3 is 14 residues long. For the CDR3, the DNA is TGTGCCAGCATTCTGGCAGATCCCGGAAACACCATATATTTT. Its translation: CASILADPGNTIYF.

The rearrangement uses TRBV12-3 or TRBV12-4 and TRBJ2-7; D may be TRBD1 (5 bases). The CDR3 is made up of 13 amino acids. The V end lost 6 bases, the J end lost 2 bases, and 11 bases lay between the germline ends. CDR3 loop: CASSIQDTYEQYF. The CDR3 DNA is TGTGCCAGCAGCATACAGGACACCTACGAGCAGTACTTC.

The chain couples TRBV29-1 to TRBJ1-1; no clear D. V shed 6 bases and J shed 5 bases, with 7 bases lying between them. Germline V CDR1 and CDR2: SQVTM, ANQGSEA. This CDR3 comprises 10 residues. CDR3 sequence: CSVRVTEAFF. The CDR3 nucleotides are TGCAGCGTGAGGGTAACTGAAGCTTTCTTT.